Each of the 27 T cell receptor beta chains below was sequenced from the same sample in a study of blood T cell repertoires in COVID-19. Produced via immunoSEQ multiplex PCR; TCRdb's table is partial and in-frame only. The repertoire includes hundreds of thousands of clones, 85% of them detected once, and roughly a sixth sits in the top ten. The source material was PBMCs or T cells enriched from blood (not recorded which). The receptors shown here come from a middle-aged man who had recovered from COVID-19.

The V gene is TRBV9, the J gene TRBJ2-7; a weak D match, TRBD2 (5 bases). V lost 4 bases, J lost 4 bases, and 12 bases lay in between. Per the germline V gene, CDR1 is SGDLS and CDR2 is YYNGEE. The CDR3 extends over 13 amino acids. The CDR3 protein is CASSPATGYEQYF. The DNA for the CDR3 is TGTGCCAGCAGCCCCGCAACGGGGTACGAGCAGTACTTC.

The chain has TRBV5-6 and TRBJ1-2; D is possibly TRBD1 (6 bases). Germline CDR1 reads SGHDT; CDR2 reads YYEEEE. The ends were cut back, 2 bases at V and 7 bases at J, with 21 bases in the middle. The CDR3 is made up of 16 amino acids. CDR3 nucleotides: TGTGCCAGCAGCTTAGGTCACAGGGATCTTCGGGGTGGCTACACCTTC. Translated: CASSLGHRDLRGGYTF. Drawing the rest from reference TRBV5-6 and TRBJ1-2, the complete variable domain is DAGVTQSPTHLIKTRGQQVTLRCSPKSGHDTVSWYQQALGQGPQFIFQYYEEEERQRGNFPDRFSGHQFPNYSSELNVNALLLGDSALYLCASSLGHRDLRGGYTFGSGTRLTVV.

This clone was recorded once. J is TRBJ2-3 and V is TRBV9; possible D gene TRBD1, 6 bases. CDR3 length: 17 residues. In germline, CDR1 is SGDLS, CDR2 YYNGEE. V lost 4 bases to trimming and J lost 0 bases, with 18 bases between them. The CDR3 bases are TGTGCCAGCAGCTCGTCGACAGGATACTCTAGCACAGATACGCAGTATTTT. It yields the protein CASSSSTGYSSTDTQYF.

This chain uses TRBV7-8 with TRBJ2-7, with D perhaps matching TRBD1 (6 bases). V lost 0 bases and J lost 3, with 12 bases in between. From germline, CDR1 is SGHVS and CDR2 FQNEAQ. The CDR3 sequence is 15 residues long. The CDR3 loop is CASSLALDRRYEQYF. DNA of the CDR3: TGTGCCAGCAGCTTAGCCCTAGACAGGCGCTACGAGCAGTACTTC.

This clone was seen more than once but under ten times. This sequence joins TRBV15 and TRBJ2-7, with 9 bases aligning to TRBD2. Germline CDR1 is LNHNV and CDR2 is YYDKDF (reference sequence). The V segment lost 6 bases and the J segment 6 bases; nucleotides outside the gene matches: 12. This CDR3 is built from 15 residues. The CDR3 coding sequence is TGTGCCACCAGTGGGGATGGCGGGAGGGAGGTCGAGCAGTACTTC. Translating gives CATSGDGGREVEQYF.

A few counts support this clone. This chain joins TRBV5-1 and TRBJ1-2; 7 positions agree with TRBD1. The CDR3 contains 14 residues. The germline CDR1 and CDR2 sequences are SGHRS and YFSETQ. Trimming removed 4 bases from V and 0 bases from J; junction bases left unmatched: 3. For the CDR3, the DNA is TGCGCCAGCAGCGCAGGGGGAGCTAACTATGGCTACACCTTC. Translating gives CASSAGGANYGYTF.

Details on this clone: A junction boundary mismatches the germline segment, possibly from a read error. The V gene is TRBV7-7, the J gene TRBJ2-1; 16 bases are shared with TRBD2. This CDR3 has 18 amino acids. Germline values: CDR1 SSHAT, CDR2 FNYEAQ (reference sequence). Here the CDR3 DNA reads TGTGCTAGCAGCCGTGGGACTAGCGGGAGGGAGGGCTACAATGAGCAGTTCTTC. It is translated as CASSRGTSGREGYNEQFF.

As for this clone: Other DNA sequences in the sample encode the same CDR3. V gene TRBV24-1 combines with J gene TRBJ1-2; D call uncertain. Germline V lookup: CDR1 KGHDR, CDR2 SFDVKD. V was trimmed by 5 bases and J by 2 bases, leaving 8 bases between them. This CDR3 spans 13 amino acids. CDR3 sequence: CATSAGGNYGYTF. For the CDR3, the DNA is TGTGCCACCAGTGCGGGCGGGAACTATGGCTACACCTTC.

The V gene is TRBV7-9, the J gene TRBJ2-1; possibly TRBD2 for D (6 bases). Trimming shortened V by 4 bases and J by 3 bases, and 16 bases separated the two germline ends. Germline V gene lookup returns CDR1 SEHNR and CDR2 FQNEAQ (reference sequence). This CDR3 region has 16 residues. The CDR3 loop is CASSSLAALIYNEQFF. DNA for the CDR3: TGTGCCAGCAGCTCATTAGCGGCCTTGATCTACAATGAGCAGTTCTTC.

V gene TRBV4-1 combines with J gene TRBJ1-2, with D maybe TRBD1 (5 bases). Germline V gene data show CDR1 as MGHRA and CDR2 as YSYEKL. V lost 1 base and J lost 5, with 14 bases in between. This CDR3 spans 15 amino acids. The CDR3 reads CASSQGGVARYGYTF. The DNA of the CDR3 is TGCGCCAGCAGCCAAGGGGGGGTGGCTAGGTATGGCTACACCTTC.

This clone was observed a few times. The chain has TRBV27 and TRBJ2-7; a weak D match, TRBD1 (6 bases). Trimming shortened V by 3 bases and J by 3 bases, and 12 bases separated the two germline ends. Germline loops: CDR1 MNHEY, CDR2 SMNVEV (reference sequence). CDR3 length: 14 residues. The CDR3 region has the DNA TGTGCCAGCAGTTTTCTTGAACAGGGCTACGAGCAGTACTTC. Translated, it gives CASSFLEQGYEQYF.

The chain has TRBV6-5 and TRBJ2-5, with unresolved D. The V end lost 0 bases, the J end lost 5 bases, and 13 bases lay between the germline ends. The CDR3 sequence is 15 residues long. Germline lookup yields CDR1 MNHEY and CDR2 SVGAGI. The chain's CDR3 is CASSYSIRQRETQYF. The CDR3 bases are TGTGCCAGCAGTTACTCGATTCGTCAGAGGGAGACCCAGTACTTC.

J is TRBJ1-2 and V is TRBV24-1, with D possibly matching TRBD1 (6 bases). Deletions cut 4 bases from V and 4 bases from J, with 6 bases between. The V gene's germline CDR1 is KGHDR and CDR2 SFDVKD. This CDR3 is 12 amino acids long. CDR3 loop: CATSEQGYGYTF. The CDR3, as DNA: TGTGCCACCAGTGAACAGGGCTATGGCTACACCTTC.

CDR3 nucleotides: TGTGCCAGCAGTATCCGGGACAGATCCTACGAGCAGTACTTC. This codes for CASSIRDRSYEQYF. This chain connects TRBV6-5 to TRBJ2-7; 7 bases fit TRBD1. This CDR3 contains 14 residues. CDR1 is MNHEY, CDR2 SVGAGI, per germline. V lost 5 bases, J lost 1 base, and 5 bases stayed unmatched.

This clone was found a few times. The chain has TRBV4-1 and TRBJ1-1; 7 bases match TRBD1. Losses at the gene ends were 4 bases for V and 4 bases for J; bases not matched to a gene: 21. CDR1 MGHRA and CDR2 YSYEKL come from the germline V gene. This CDR3 contains 19 residues. As DNA, the CDR3 is TGCGCCAGCAGCCCGGGAATGGGTTCGGGCAGGGGGAAGGTCACTGAAGCTTTCTTT. Amino acids: CASSPGMGSGRGKVTEAFF.

The V call is TRBV5-5, the J call TRBJ2-5; 7 nucleotides align to TRBD2. V lost 6 bases to trimming and J lost 1 base; unmatched junction nucleotides: 12. This CDR3 has 16 amino acids. Looked up from germline, CDR1 is SGHKS and CDR2 is YYEKEE (reference sequence). The CDR3 DNA sequence: TGTGCCAGCAACGACGGGTGGGGAGGGATCCAAGAGACCCAGTACTTC. It yields the protein CASNDGWGGIQETQYF. The full variable domain, completed using reference TRBV5-5 and TRBJ2-5, is DAGVTQSPTHLIKTRGQQVTLRCSPISGHKSVSWYQQVLGQGPQFIFQYYEKEERGRGNFPDRFSARQFPNYSSELNVNALLLGDSALYLCASNDGWGGIQETQYFGPGTRLLVL.

This clone was detected once. The chain links TRBV7-8 to TRBJ1-2; D not resolved. Germline V gives CDR1 SGHVS, CDR2 FQNEAQ. V was cut by 5 bases and J by 10 bases, with 11 bases left in between. This CDR3 comprises 11 residues. CDR3 nucleotides: TGTGCCAGCAGCCTAGGACTACTCTACACCTTC. Translated: CASSLGLLYTF.

The genes are TRBV3-1 (or the pseudogene TRBV3-2) and TRBJ2-1; 11 nucleotides agree with TRBD2. Germline V gene lookup returns CDR1 LGHDT and CDR2 YNNKEL (reference sequence). CDR3 size: 12 residues. V lost 5 bases and J lost 12; bases outside the gene matches: 3. CDR3 in amino acids: CASSLTSGMQFF. The CDR3, as DNA: TGTGCCAGCAGCTTGACTAGCGGGATGCAGTTCTTC.

J is TRBJ2-3 and V is TRBV18, with TRBD2 matching 14 bases. With 4 bases clipped from V and 5 bases from J, the junction kept 5 bases outside the gene matches. CDR1 and CDR2 (germline): KGHSH, LQKENI. The CDR3 has 16 residues. The CDR3 DNA reads TGTGCCAGCTCACAACCGGGACTAGCGGGAGTAGATACGCAGTATTTT. This translates into CASSQPGLAGVDTQYF.

The rearrangement uses TRBV9 and TRBJ2-4, with D possibly matching TRBD1 (6 bases). CDR1 is SGDLS and CDR2 is YYNGEE in the germline V gene. The CDR3 contains 15 residues. Between the trimmed V and J ends, which lost 0 bases and 5 bases, there was a span of 12 bases. This CDR3 is CASSVDGTRQNIQYF. The CDR3, as DNA: TGTGCCAGCAGCGTAGATGGGACACGTCAAAACATTCAGTACTTC.

The V gene is TRBV11-3, the J gene TRBJ2-5, with 7 bases lining up with TRBD2. The ends lost 4 bases at V and 3 bases at J; junction bases unmatched: 11. The CDR3 has 16 residues. Per germline, CDR1 SGHNT and CDR2 YENEEA. The DNA for the CDR3 is TGTGCCAGCAGCTGGGGGGGTGGGTCTGAGGAAGAGACCCAGTACTTC. This translates into CASSWGGGSEEETQYF.

This clone came up a few times. The chain carries TRBV24-1 and TRBJ2-5, with D possibly matching TRBD1 (5 bases). The V end lost 4 bases, the J end lost 1 base, and 9 bases lay between the germline ends. From germline, CDR1 is KGHDR and CDR2 SFDVKD. This CDR3 has 14 amino acids. CDR3 DNA sequence: TGTGCCACCAGTGACGGCGACAGCCAAGAGACCCAGTACTTC. Encoded protein: CATSDGDSQETQYF.

The J gene is TRBJ2-4, the V gene TRBV15, with D hard to call. The CDR3 is 15 residues long. Germline loops: CDR1 LNHNV, CDR2 YYDKDF (reference sequence). Between the trimmed V and J ends, which lost 0 bases and 1 base, there was a span of 7 bases. For the CDR3, the DNA is TGTGCCACCAGCAGAGATCTATCTGCCAAAAACATTCAGTACTTC. Translating gives CATSRDLSAKNIQYF.

The rearrangement joins TRBV7-3 to TRBJ2-1; 7 bases align to TRBD2. Looked up from germline, CDR1 is SGHTA and CDR2 is FQGTGA. V gave up 5 bases and J gave up 4 bases; unmatched junction bases: 11. CDR3 length equals 16 residues. The CDR3, as DNA: TGTGCCAGCAGCGCCACCCCGGGACTACATTACAATGAGCAGTTCTTC. It encodes CASSATPGLHYNEQFF.

The CDR3 nucleotides are TGTGCCAGCAGCCCCCTCGGCGGGGGCTCCTACAATGAGCAGTTCTTC. This codes for CASSPLGGGSYNEQFF. The chain carries TRBV7-9 and TRBJ2-1; TRBD2 aligns across 7 bases. The V and J ends lost 5 bases and 0 bases, in that order; junction bases with no gene match: 7. Germline V gene sequence: CDR1 SEHNR, CDR2 FQNEAQ (reference sequence). This CDR3 contains 16 residues. Complete variable domain (other parts from reference TRBV7-9 and TRBJ2-1): DTGVSQNPRHKITKRGQNVTFRCDPISEHNRLYWYRQTLGQGPEFLTYFQNEAQLEKSRLLSDRFSAERPKGSFSTLEIQRTEQGDSAMYLCASSPLGGGSYNEQFFGPGTRLTVL.

The V call is TRBV28, the J call TRBJ2-2, with 9 bases lining up with TRBD1. This CDR3 has 15 residues. The V gene's germline CDR1 is MDHEN and CDR2 SYDVKM. Trimming cost V 5 bases and J 6 bases; bases outside gene matches: 7. The CDR3 region has the DNA TGTGCCAGCAGTCCCGGGACAGGGAGTTCCGGGGAGCTGTTTTTT. Translated, it gives CASSPGTGSSGELFF.

The V gene is TRBV7-9, the J gene TRBJ2-3; 11 bases agree with TRBD2. The CDR3 covers 15 residues. Trimming at V came to 5 bases and at J to 3 bases, leaving 4 bases not matched to a gene. Germline V gives CDR1 SEHNR, CDR2 FQNEAQ (reference sequence). As DNA, the CDR3 is TGTGCCAGCAGCCAGGGACTAGCGGTAACAGATACGCAGTATTTT. It codes for CASSQGLAVTDTQYF.